Included here is one T cell receptor beta chain sequence, with context. This record comes from a study of T cell changes during pregnancy in multiple sclerosis. Germline V gene sequence: CDR1 MDHEN, CDR2 SYDVKM. There are 16 residues in the CDR3. Losses at the gene ends were 3 bases for V and 4 bases for J; bases not matched to a gene: 9. Using immunoSEQ multiplex PCR, the repertoire was profiled, and TCRdb retains in-frame clones only, with some absent. This sample has 95,000 to 100,000 clones, with about 91% found just once. The receptor was derived from a female donor with multiple sclerosis, enrolled in a pregnancy study. This chain uses TRBV28 with TRBJ2-7, with 10 nucleotides matching TRBD2. The source material was peripheral blood, sampled in the second trimester of pregnancy. CDR3 nucleotide sequence: TGTGCCAGCAGTTTCCCAGGACTAGCGGATCATTACGAGCAGTACTTC. Its protein product is CASSFPGLADHYEQYF.